These T cell receptor beta chains were read from a single sample in a study of OX40 agonist ivuxolimab in advanced cancers. Data came from immunoSEQ multiplex PCR; TCRdb stores just in-frame clones and leaves some out. The repertoire consists of under 200,000 clones, with 85% to 95% occurring once and the leading ten covering 0.3% to 0.35%. The sample consisted of CD4+ or CD8+ T cells sorted from blood, taken in a trial of the OX40 agonist ivuxolimab. These receptors came from an adult with an advanced solid tumor such as melanoma, head and neck, liver or kidney cancer. Both conserved end residues are part of each CDR3. The listing skips clone size in some rows; elsewhere it reads once, few, many or a size class.

CASSLGRAYEQYF TRBJ2-7 - TRBV5-8
CASSSPRGRDNQQYF TRBJ2-7 - TRBV6-6
CASSPDESSYNEQFF TRBJ2-1 - TRBV18
CASSPEGRNYEQYF TRBJ2-7 - TRBV5-1
CASSLLRGKVPNQPQHF TRBJ1-5 - TRBV27
CASSLPDGNTEAFF TRBJ1-1 few TRBV5-1
CASSQDTADYGYTF TRBJ1-2 few TRBV4-3
CAISETRLAANNEQFF TRBJ2-1 - TRBV10-3
CASSPRRAPHEQYF TRBJ2-7 once TRBV9
CASSQEGAGSQPQHF TRBJ1-5 - TRBV4-1
CASSSISTGQGPFF TRBJ1-1 once TRBV18
CASSVGFSYEQYF TRBJ2-7 - TRBV9
CASSWGPSGKNIQYF TRBJ2-4 - TRBV5-1
CASRGPRQGAREQYF TRBJ2-7 - TRBV28
CASSLLGDTEAFF TRBJ1-1 - TRBV5-5
CASSITQGAGYTF TRBJ1-2 once TRBV19
CATHRGLNEQFF TRBJ2-1 - TRBV10-3
CASTGTANTEAFF TRBJ1-1 - TRBV6-1
CASSRTGQGIDEQYF TRBJ2-7 once TRBV5-1
CASSSPRDRGRPAYGYTF TRBJ1-2 - TRBV7-9
CASSHRTSGGSADTQYF TRBJ2-3 - TRBV4-1
CASSLGRSETQYF TRBJ2-5 - TRBV5-1
CASSRQPNTEAFF TRBJ1-1 - TRBV19
CASRWWRGDPYEQYF TRBJ2-7 - TRBV5-4
CASNRRPNTEAFF TRBJ1-1 - TRBV6-5
CASSTRGGHGYTF TRBJ1-2 - TRBV6-4
CASSLGQGGETQYF TRBJ2-5 once TRBV5-1
CASGLQGGKAFF TRBJ1-1 - TRBV12-5
CASSLRGGIYNEQFF TRBJ2-1 - TRBV27
CASSQHTGTSYTGELFF TRBJ2-2 - TRBV14
CASSLDGQGTYEQYF TRBJ2-7 - TRBV5-1
CASSLFRSGSQYNEQFF TRBJ2-1 once TRBV27
CASSPGGAFMNTEAFF TRBJ1-1 - TRBV25-1
CASSQVLAGGYSYNEQFF TRBJ2-1 - TRBV4-3
CASSLEGQEPTGELFF TRBJ2-2 - TRBV7-6
CASSVQGGAGELFF TRBJ2-2 - TRBV9
CASSYDGQGVYYEQYF TRBJ2-7 - TRBV6-5
CASSYSASGRVETQYF TRBJ2-5 - TRBV6-5
CASSLGGSRSTDEQFF TRBJ2-1 - TRBV5-4
CASSLASDTGNQPQHF TRBJ1-5 - TRBV7-6
CAISDRDRADGYTF TRBJ1-2 - TRBV10-3
CASSVDQERAEAFF TRBJ1-1 - TRBV9
CASNVQGLQETQYF TRBJ2-5 once TRBV25-1
CASGKGDSYNSPLHF TRBJ1-6 - TRBV12-5
CASSQDGRAESPLHF TRBJ1-6 - TRBV4-1
CASSSPMGMNTEAFF TRBJ1-1 - TRBV6-5
CASSQGGVYNEQFF TRBJ2-1 - TRBV14
CASSSQNRGGNGYTF TRBJ1-2 - TRBV28
CASAKGGINIQYF TRBJ2-4 once TRBV27
CASSSRQGRALNTEAFF TRBJ1-1 - TRBV7-2
CAILDREGETQYF TRBJ2-5 - TRBV10-3
CASSRDGNNQPQHF TRBJ1-5 once TRBV7-2
CASSLGGRIDTQYF TRBJ2-3 - TRBV13
CASSEGQGALYGYTF TRBJ1-2 - TRBV9
CASSLGLPKSGNTIYF TRBJ1-3 - TRBV18
CASSQVAGVAGEQYF TRBJ2-7 - TRBV9
CASSLTAGQEGEKLFF TRBJ1-4 - TRBV7-9